This is a list of T cell receptor beta chains from one sample in a study of T cells in Graves' hyperthyroidism and ophthalmopathy. Each CDR3 protein gets one entry after TCRdb re-called the multiplex PCR reads with MiXCR. There are hundreds of thousands of distinct CDR3 sequences in the sample; 13% to 15% occur only once, and about 15% lies in the top ten. The sequenced material came from blood. These receptor sequences come from a woman in her thirties or forties with Graves' hyperthyroidism. Both conserved end residues are part of each CDR3. The order of the fields is J gene, clone size, D gene, V gene, CDR3 DNA, CDR3 protein. A D gene is named only where the DNA matches it firmly. Not every row has a clone size; where given, it reads once, few, many or a size class.

j_gene: TRBJ1-2; abundance: many; d_gene: TRBD1; v_gene: TRBV20-1; CDR3nt: TGCAGTGCTTTACAGCCTTTGGACAGGGCAAATGGCTACACCTTC; CDR3aa: CSALQPLDRANGYTF
j_gene: TRBJ2-7; abundance: few; d_gene: NA; v_gene: TRBV10-3; CDR3nt: TGTGCCATCAGTGAGGGGGGCGGGAGTCCGGCTTACGAGCAGTACTTC; CDR3aa: CAISEGGGSPAYEQYF
j_gene: TRBJ2-3; abundance: many; d_gene: NA; v_gene: TRBV7-2; CDR3nt: TGTGCCAGCAGCTTATCCTGGAGCACAGATACGCAGTATTTT; CDR3aa: CASSLSWSTDTQYF
j_gene: TRBJ2-1; abundance: many; d_gene: TRBD2; v_gene: TRBV28; CDR3nt: TGTGCCACCGGACTAGCGGGAGCTAATGAGCAGTTCTTC; CDR3aa: CATGLAGANEQFF
j_gene: TRBJ2-1; abundance: NA; d_gene: NA; v_gene: TRBV7-2; CDR3nt: TGTGCCAGCAGCCGTCAGGGACGGACTTCCTACAATGAGCAGTTCTTC; CDR3aa: CASSRQGRTSYNEQFF
j_gene: TRBJ2-3; abundance: many; d_gene: NA; v_gene: TRBV5-8; CDR3nt: TGTGCCAGCAGCTTGATGGGACATCCCGGCACAGATACGCAGTATTTT; CDR3aa: CASSLMGHPGTDTQYF
j_gene: TRBJ2-1; abundance: NA; d_gene: TRBD2; v_gene: TRBV28; CDR3nt: TGTGCCAGCAGTTACCTATCGACCGCGACTAGCGGGAGGGCCGGAAATGAGCAGTTCTTC; CDR3aa: CASSYLSTATSGRAGNEQFF
j_gene: TRBJ2-1; abundance: many; d_gene: NA; v_gene: TRBV5-1; CDR3nt: TGCGCCAGCAGCGGCTTTAATGAGCAGTTCTTC; CDR3aa: CASSGFNEQFF
j_gene: TRBJ2-3; abundance: many; d_gene: NA; v_gene: TRBV5-1; CDR3nt: TGCGCCAGCAGCTTTAGCAGGGGAGGACAAGATACGCAGTATTTT; CDR3aa: CASSFSRGGQDTQYF
j_gene: TRBJ2-1; abundance: few; d_gene: NA; v_gene: TRBV7-2; CDR3nt: TGTGCCAGCAGCCCAAGGTCGGGGTCCTCCTACAATGAGCAGTTCTTC; CDR3aa: CASSPRSGSSYNEQFF
j_gene: TRBJ1-4; abundance: few; d_gene: TRBD1; v_gene: TRBV15; CDR3nt: TGTGCCACCTCGACAGGGGGCGTCAAAAAACTGTTTTTT; CDR3aa: CATSTGGVKKLFF
j_gene: TRBJ2-1; abundance: NA; d_gene: TRBD1; v_gene: TRBV5-1; CDR3nt: TGCGCCAGCAGCTCTACAGGGGATTCAATGGTCAATGAGCAGTTCTTC; CDR3aa: CASSSTGDSMVNEQFF
j_gene: TRBJ1-2; abundance: few; d_gene: TRBD1; v_gene: TRBV28; CDR3nt: TGTGCCAGCAGTACGCTTGGGACAGGGGTCTATGGCTACACCTTC; CDR3aa: CASSTLGTGVYGYTF
j_gene: TRBJ2-7; abundance: many; d_gene: NA; v_gene: TRBV6-2/TRBV6-3; CDR3nt: TGTGCCAGCAGTTACTCAGGTGCCGCCTACGAGCAGTACTTC; CDR3aa: CASSYSGAAYEQYF
j_gene: TRBJ1-1; abundance: many; d_gene: NA; v_gene: TRBV11-2; CDR3nt: TGTGCCAGCAGCCAATCCACAGGGATCAGCACTGAAGCTTTCTTT; CDR3aa: CASSQSTGISTEAFF
j_gene: TRBJ2-5; abundance: many; d_gene: NA; v_gene: TRBV9; CDR3nt: TGTGCCAGCAGCGTAGGACCTGGCCGACGGCCCCAGTACTTC; CDR3aa: CASSVGPGRRPQYF
j_gene: TRBJ2-5; abundance: many; d_gene: TRBD1; v_gene: TRBV2; CDR3nt: TGTGCCAGCAGTGTAAGGGGGCAAGGGGAGACCCAGTACTTC; CDR3aa: CASSVRGQGETQYF